The 25 T cell receptor beta chains listed next were all sequenced from one sample in a study of cytomegalovirus exposure and HLA in healthy donors. Amplification used 60 Vbeta primers and 13 Jbeta primers. Clones were read by immunoSEQ multiplex PCR, and TCRdb kept only the in-frame ones, dropping some. The top ten clones hold around 5.2% of a sample with some 100,000 clones, roughly 77% of them seen once. The specimen sequenced was PBMCs. Receptors were obtained from a man in his forties or fifties in good health and CMV-seropositive.

The chain joins TRBV7-2 to TRBJ2-5; TRBD2 aligns across 7 bases. Germline CDR1 and CDR2: SGHTA and FQGNSA. CDR3 size: 15 residues. Losses at the gene ends were 4 bases for V and 9 bases for J; bases not matched to a gene: 14. The CDR3 bases are TGTGCCAGCAGCTCGGGAGGTAGCGGCCCCCGGGCCCAGTACTTC. This translates into CASSSGGSGPRAQYF.

The sample holds a few counts of this clone. This chain uses TRBV6-1 with TRBJ2-1; maybe TRBD1 (6 bases). The germline V gene encodes CDR1 MNHNS and CDR2 SASEGT. The V end was cut by 1 base, the J end by 4 bases, with 8 bases between. This CDR3 spans 14 amino acids. CDR3 sequence: CASSEGQVYNEQFF. The CDR3 DNA is TGTGCCAGCAGTGAAGGACAGGTTTACAATGAGCAGTTCTTC.

This clone has a handful of counts. The chain couples TRBV19 to TRBJ1-5; 8 bases fit TRBD1. With V trimmed by 0 bases and J by 6 bases, 13 bases remained unmatched. Germline V gene lookup returns CDR1 LNHDA and CDR2 SQIVND (reference sequence). The CDR3 sequence is 18 residues long. The CDR3 reads CASSIDPLPRGRGQPQHF. CDR3 nucleotides: TGTGCCAGTAGTATAGACCCTTTGCCCAGGGGGCGAGGTCAGCCCCAGCATTTT.

This clone was counted between two and nine times. CDR3 nucleotides: TGTGCCAGCAGGACCAGGGGACAACAATTCTGGGGCTACACCTTC. Residues: CASRTRGQQFWGYTF. This chain links TRBV6-1 with TRBJ1-2, with D maybe TRBD1 (6 bases). The CDR3 has 15 residues. The V gene lost 6 bases and the J gene lost 8 bases, with 22 bases spanning the gap. The germline V gene encodes CDR1 MNHNS and CDR2 SASEGT.

The gene calls are TRBV5-4 and TRBJ2-2; 10 bases are a match to TRBD2. CDR1 is SGHNT, CDR2 YYREEE, per germline (reference sequence). V gave up 4 bases and J gave up 1 base; unmatched junction bases: 4. This CDR3 comprises 16 residues. The CDR3 sequence is CASSPRTSGNTGELFF. In nucleotides, the CDR3 is TGTGCCAGCAGCCCCCGGACTAGCGGGAACACCGGGGAGCTGTTTTTT. Using reference TRBV5-4 and TRBJ2-2 for the parts outside the CDR3, the full variable domain is ETGVTQSPTHLIKTRGQQVTLRCSSQSGHNTVSWYQQALGQGPQFIFQYYREEENGRGNFPPRFSGLQFPNYSSELNVNALELDDSALYLCASSPRTSGNTGELFFGEGSRLTVL.

This clone was seen only once. V gene TRBV5-1 combines with J gene TRBJ2-2; D is undetermined. V lost 0 bases, J lost 2 bases, and 8 bases lay in between. The CDR3 is made up of 15 amino acids. The V gene's germline CDR1 is SGHRS and CDR2 YFSETQ. The CDR3 sequence is CASSLEQSNTGELFF. The CDR3, as DNA: TGCGCCAGCAGCTTGGAACAGAGTAACACCGGGGAGCTGTTTTTT.

The chain carries TRBV6-1 and TRBJ1-1; 10 bases align to TRBD1. The germline V gene has CDR1 MNHNS and CDR2 SASEGT. With 7 bases clipped from V and 5 bases from J, the junction kept 4 bases outside the gene matches. The CDR3 is 13 amino acids. In nucleotides, the CDR3 is TGTGCCAGCATTGACAGGGGGCAAACTGAAGCTTTCTTT. Its translation is CASIDRGQTEAFF.

The V gene is TRBV7-2, the J gene TRBJ2-7; D perhaps matches TRBD1 (6 bases). The CDR3 spans 12 residues. Germline V gives CDR1 SGHTA, CDR2 FQGNSA. Trimming removed 3 bases from V and 6 bases from J, with 9 bases in between. The CDR3 sequence is CASSFRGGEQYF. The CDR3 nucleotides are TGTGCCAGCAGCTTCAGGGGTGGCGAGCAGTACTTC.

This chain connects TRBV2 to TRBJ2-1, with D tentatively TRBD1 (5 bases). Germline CDR1 and CDR2: SNHLY and FYNNEI. This CDR3 spans 13 amino acids. The V and J ends lost 3 bases and 6 bases respectively, with 9 bases between them. The CDR3 coding sequence is TGTGCCAGCAGTGAGAGACAGACCAATGAGCAGTTCTTC. The encoded protein is CASSERQTNEQFF.

The V and J genes are TRBV6-6 and TRBJ1-5, with a tentative D call TRBD1 (6 bases). This CDR3 contains 16 residues. V lost 3 bases, J lost 0 bases, and 12 bases lay in between. Germline V gene sequence: CDR1 MNHNY, CDR2 SVGAGI (reference sequence). CDR3 residues: CASSYLRQVSNQPQHF. CDR3 sequence (DNA): TGTGCCAGCAGTTATTTAAGACAGGTTAGCAATCAGCCCCAGCATTTT.

V and J are TRBV28 and TRBJ1-2; 9 bases match TRBD1. Trimming at V came to 2 bases and at J to 4 bases, leaving 11 bases not matched to a gene. The CDR3 sequence is 17 residues long. Germline assignment: CDR1 MDHEN and CDR2 SYDVKM. In nucleotides, the CDR3 is TGTGCCAGCAGTTTACCTCCGGGACAGGGTGGTCGCTATGGCTACACCTTC. As protein: CASSLPPGQGGRYGYTF.

This sequence joins TRBV27 and TRBJ1-6; tentatively, D is TRBD1 (6 bases). Trimming took 3 bases from V and 7 from J, leaving 7 bases between them. Germline V gene lookup returns CDR1 MNHEY and CDR2 SMNVEV (reference sequence). CDR3 length: 13 residues. CDR3 residues: CASSFRGNSPLHF. The CDR3 DNA is TGTGCCAGCAGTTTCAGGGGCAATTCACCCCTCCACTTT.

CDR3 region: CASSREQRELANEQFF. CDR3 nucleotide sequence: TGCGCCAGCAGTAGAGAGCAGCGGGAGTTAGCAAATGAGCAGTTCTTC. This rearrangement joins TRBV5-1 to TRBJ2-1, with 8 bases aligning to TRBD2. The ends lost 5 bases at V and 7 bases at J; junction bases unmatched: 14. Germline V lookup: CDR1 SGHRS, CDR2 YFSETQ. There are 16 residues in the CDR3.

The chain joins TRBV19 to TRBJ1-1; perhaps TRBD1 as D (5 bases). Germline V gene lookup returns CDR1 LNHDA and CDR2 SQIVND (reference sequence). The CDR3 spans 15 residues. The V gene lost 6 bases and the J gene lost 7 bases, with 21 bases spanning the gap. CDR3 DNA: TGTGCCAGTAGCCCCCAATCGGGGGTCCCAGGTGAAGCTTTCTTT. Translating it yields CASSPQSGVPGEAFF.

A note on this clone: At one end the junction does not follow the germline gene, possibly because of a read error. The V and J genes are TRBV6-5 and TRBJ1-2; D might be TRBD1 (6 bases). The CDR3 extends over 12 amino acids. CDR1 is MNHEY and CDR2 is SVGAGI in the germline V gene. Here the CDR3 reads CASRTGGYDYTF. The CDR3 DNA reads TGTGCCAGCAGGACGGGGGGCTATGACTACACCTTC.

The chain couples TRBV21-1 to TRBJ1-1. TRBV21-1 is designated a pseudogene. The CDR3 runs 16 residues. CDR3 residues: CASSKDRPGENTEAFF. In nucleotides, the CDR3 is TGTGCCAGCAGCAAAGATCGTCCGGGAGAGAACACTGAAGCTTTCTTT.

This clone was found many times. This rearrangement joins TRBV5-1 to TRBJ2-6; 12 bases align to TRBD2. The junction had 9 bases not matched to a gene; V was cut back by 5 bases and J by 0 bases. Germline CDR1 SGHRS, CDR2 YFSETQ. This CDR3 spans 19 amino acids. CDR3 DNA: TGCGCCAGCAGTCCTCTTCTAGCGGGGGGGCCCTCTGGGGCCAACGTCCTGACTTTC. This encodes CASSPLLAGGPSGANVLTF. Supplemented by reference TRBV5-1 and TRBJ2-6, the full variable domain reads KAGVTQTPRYLIKTRGQQVTLSCSPISGHRSVSWYQQTPGQGLQFLFEYFSETQRNKGNFPGRFSGRQFSNSRSEMNVSTLELGDSALYLCASSPLLAGGPSGANVLTFGAGSRLTVL.

The chain couples TRBV4-2 to TRBJ2-7; the match to TRBD1 covers 9 bases. Unmatched junction bases numbered 9, after V lost 2 bases and J lost 7 bases. The germline CDR1 and CDR2 sequences are LGHNA and YNFKEQ. The CDR3 sequence is 15 residues long. CDR3 coding DNA: TGTGCCAGCAGCCAAACCGGGACAGGGTCTCGGGAGCAGTACTTC. Its protein is CASSQTGTGSREQYF.

The rearrangement uses TRBV9 and TRBJ2-7; TRBD1 aligns across 7 bases. CDR1 SGDLS and CDR2 YYNGEE come from the germline V gene. The CDR3 is 13 amino acids. With V trimmed by 4 bases and J by 2 bases, 3 bases remained unmatched. CDR3 DNA sequence: TGTGCCAGCAGCAGGGACAGTACCTACGAGCAGTACTTC. Translating it yields CASSRDSTYEQYF.

The rearrangement uses TRBV15 and TRBJ2-3; D may be TRBD1 (6 bases). CDR1 is LNHNV and CDR2 is YYDKDF in the germline V gene (reference sequence). This CDR3 region has 15 residues. V lost 2 bases, J lost 4 bases, and 13 bases lay in between. The CDR3 sequence: CATSRTGTTSDTQYF. The DNA for the CDR3 is TGTGCCACCAGCAGAACCGGGACAACATCAGATACGCAGTATTTT.

The chain employs TRBV5-4 and TRBJ2-5; D is perhaps TRBD2 (6 bases). V was clipped by 0 bases and J by 7 bases, with 13 bases between them. This CDR3 comprises 14 residues. Germline values: CDR1 SGHNT, CDR2 YYREEE (reference sequence). CDR3 nucleotide sequence: TGTGCCAGCAGCTTGGCCCGAGCGGGCGGGACCCAGTACTTC. It translates to CASSLARAGGTQYF.

The chain couples TRBV7-2 to TRBJ2-1, with unresolved D. This CDR3 region has 13 residues. Trimming cost V 1 base and J 6 bases, with 7 bases left between them. The germline V gene has CDR1 SGHTA and CDR2 FQGNSA. As DNA, the CDR3 is TGTGCCAGCAGCTTAGTGTCCCTCAATGAGCAGTTCTTC. Residues: CASSLVSLNEQFF.

V and J are TRBV18 and TRBJ2-3; perhaps TRBD2 as D (6 bases). CDR1 is KGHSH and CDR2 is LQKENI in the germline V gene. V lost 5 bases and J 1 base, leaving 16 bases between the germline ends. The CDR3 is 16 amino acids. The chain's CDR3 is CASSSAGPGGTDTQYF. As DNA, the CDR3 is TGTGCCAGCTCAAGCGCAGGTCCGGGAGGCACAGATACGCAGTATTTT.

This sequence joins TRBV5-4 and TRBJ2-3; 12 bases fit TRBD2. V gave up 0 bases and J gave up 5 bases; unmatched junction bases: 13. Germline V CDR1 and CDR2: SGHNT, YYREEE (reference sequence). The CDR3 is made up of 19 amino acids. CDR3 loop: CASSLAGRTSGVRGDTQYF. In DNA form, the CDR3 reads TGTGCCAGCAGCTTGGCCGGCAGGACTAGCGGGGTCAGGGGAGATACGCAGTATTTT. The complete variable domain, with remaining parts taken from reference TRBV5-4 and TRBJ2-3, reads ETGVTQSPTHLIKTRGQQVTLRCSSQSGHNTVSWYQQALGQGPQFIFQYYREEENGRGNFPPRFSGLQFPNYSSELNVNALELDDSALYLCASSLAGRTSGVRGDTQYFGPGTRLTVL.

A single count supports this clone. The rearrangement uses TRBV5-1 and TRBJ2-7; 8 bases fit TRBD2. Germline V gene data show CDR1 as SGHRS and CDR2 as YFSETQ. Unmatched junction bases numbered 7, after V lost 8 bases and J lost 3 bases. The CDR3 contains 13 residues. The CDR3 spells CASCGGNCYEQYF. The CDR3 nucleotides are TGCGCCAGTTGCGGGGGGAACTGCTACGAGCAGTACTTC.